This note documents a single T cell receptor beta chain sequence. Its cognate antigen is unknown. This sample was taken from a study of early stage breast cancer tumors. Study details: The ER+/PR+/HER2- tumors included 7 to 9 ductal and four lobular carcinomas.

Using immunoSEQ multiplex PCR, the repertoire was profiled, and TCRdb retains in-frame clones only, with some absent. The table lists approximately 33,000 clones, over 70% of them singletons. The CDR3 extends over 15 amino acids. Trimming at V came to 6 bases and at J to 7 bases, leaving 13 bases not matched to a gene. CDR1 is SQVTM and CDR2 is ANQGSEA in the germline V gene. Findings of the study overall: Compared with adjacent normal breast, tumors showed around 2.5-fold denser, more clonal T cells.

This receptor was taken from a person aged 35 to 50 with breast cancer. The specimen was blood. The J gene is TRBJ2-1, the V gene TRBV29-1, with TRBD2 identical over 9 bases. CDR3 DNA sequence: TGCAGCGTCCAGGTGTCCCCGAGCGGGAGGAATGAGCAGTTCTTC. This codes for CSVQVSPSGRNEQFF.